Described below is a single TCR beta chain sequence and its context. The data stem from a study of blood T cell repertoires in COVID-19. TCRdb's table, derived via immunoSEQ multiplex PCR, lists solely in-frame clones and lacks some. The sample has over 150,000 clones, more than 75% seen once. Enrolment of Seattle patients took place during active infection, and they were followed longitudinally. With V trimmed by 5 bases and J by 8 bases, 9 bases remained unmatched. This CDR3 comprises 14 residues. Germline V gene sequence: CDR1 SEHNR, CDR2 FQNEAQ (reference sequence). Material: peripheral blood. V usage is TRBV7-9 and J usage is TRBJ1-2; 9 bases match TRBD1. This TCR derives from a woman in her sixties or seventies with COVID-19, enrolled during active disease. The CDR3: CASSNIQGARGYTF. DNA of the CDR3: TGTGCCAGCAGCAATATACAGGGGGCGAGGGGCTACACCTTC.